Shown below are 32 T cell receptor beta chains from a single sample sequenced in a study of blood T cell repertoires in COVID-19. Produced via immunoSEQ multiplex PCR; TCRdb's table is partial and in-frame only. The table records 140,000 to 150,000 clones, roughly 86% of them present only once. Input material: peripheral blood. The receptors shown here come from a human donor in a cohort sampled during active COVID-19.

The chain combines TRBV4-3 with TRBJ2-5, with TRBD2 matching 12 bases. J gave up 7 bases and V 0 bases, and 15 bases lay outside the gene matches. The CDR3 runs to 19 residues. Germline V lookup: CDR1 LGHNA, CDR2 YSLEER. CDR3 region: CASSQDVTSGGIRPGTQYF. The CDR3 nucleotides are TGCGCCAGCAGCCAAGATGTCACTAGCGGGGGGATCCGGCCAGGGACCCAGTACTTC.

This clone was seen more than once but under ten times. The chain combines TRBV29-1 with TRBJ1-1, with 7 bases lining up with TRBD1. The CDR3 totals 13 residues. The junction had 5 bases not matched to a gene; V was cut back by 6 bases and J by 1 base. Per the germline V gene, CDR1 is SQVTM and CDR2 is ANQGSEA. CDR3 DNA sequence: TGCAGCGTCCGGCGGGACAGGAACACTGAAGCTTTCTTT. Its translation: CSVRRDRNTEAFF. Looking up the rest from reference TRBV29-1 and TRBJ1-1 gives the full variable domain: SAVISQKPSRDICQRGTSLTIQCQVDSQVTMMFWYRQQPGQSLTLIATANQGSEATYESGFVIDKFPISRPNLTFSTLTVSNMSPEDSSIYLCSVRRDRNTEAFFGQGTRLTVV.

This sequence joins TRBV2 and TRBJ2-7; TRBD2 agrees at 10 bases. This CDR3 has 16 residues. CDR1 SNHLY and CDR2 FYNNEI come from the germline V gene. J gave up 4 bases and V 6 bases, and 12 bases lay outside the gene matches. CDR3 coding DNA: TGTGCCAGCAGAAAAGGGGCTAGCGGGGGTCAATACGAGCAGTACTTC. Translation gives CASRKGASGGQYEQYF. The full variable domain, with the rest looked up from reference TRBV2 and TRBJ2-7, is EPEVTQTPSHQVTQMGQEVILRCVPISNHLYFYWYRQILGQKVEFLVSFYNNEISEKSEIFDDQFSVERPDGSNFTLKIRSTKLEDSAMYFCASRKGASGGQYEQYFGPGTRLTVT.

This chain uses TRBV29-1 with TRBJ1-4; D possibly corresponds to TRBD1 (5 bases). Germline CDR1 is SQVTM and CDR2 is ANQGSEA. The CDR3 is made up of 13 amino acids. V was trimmed by 5 bases and J by 7 bases, leaving 14 bases between them. In nucleotides, the CDR3 is TGCAGCGTTAGGACTACAGGTGCTGAAAAACTGTTTTTT. It yields the protein CSVRTTGAEKLFF.

This sequence joins TRBV10-2 and TRBJ2-7; 11 bases agree with TRBD2. Trimming took 8 bases from V and 6 from J; bases not matched to a gene: 9. The CDR3 extends over 14 amino acids. CDR1 and CDR2 from the germline V gene are WSHSY and SAAADI. The CDR3 sequence is CASLLAGGRTEQYF. For the CDR3, the DNA is TGCGCCAGCTTGCTAGCGGGAGGAAGAACCGAGCAGTACTTC.

This rearrangement joins TRBV5-1 to TRBJ2-7, with TRBD1 matching 9 bases. J gave up 1 base and V 2 bases, and 1 base lay outside the gene matches. Germline V gives CDR1 SGHRS, CDR2 YFSETQ. CDR3 length: 14 amino acids. CDR3 protein: CASSFGTGSYEQYF. The CDR3 nucleotides read TGCGCCAGCAGCTTCGGGACAGGGTCCTACGAGCAGTACTTC.

The rearrangement uses TRBV12-2 and TRBJ2-7; the tabulated D call, TRBD1, remains unverified against the DNA. TRBV12-2 is flagged as a pseudogene. This CDR3 contains 24 residues. The CDR3 DNA follows: TGTGCAAGTCGCTTAGCGGGTCACCCAAGAATTTGCCAGGGATATATTTTAGGCTCCTACGAGCAGTACTTC. It is translated as CASRLAGHPRICQGYILGSYEQYF.

This rearrangement joins TRBV28 to TRBJ2-1; 9 bases are shared with TRBD1. Germline CDR1 reads MDHEN; CDR2 reads SYDVKM. CDR3 size: 14 residues. V lost 8 bases and J lost 7; bases outside the gene matches: 9. The CDR3 reads CASSRDRVLNEQFF. The CDR3, as DNA: TGTGCCAGCTCCCGGGACAGGGTATTGAATGAGCAGTTCTTC. The entire variable domain, with the rest obtained from reference TRBV28 and TRBJ2-1, is as follows: DVKVTQSSRYLVKRTGEKVFLECVQDMDHENMFWYRQDPGLGLRLIYFSYDVKMKEKGDIPEGYSVSREKKERFSLILESASTNQTSMYLCASSRDRVLNEQFFGPGTRLTVL.

The chain is built from TRBV3-1 (or the pseudogene TRBV3-2) and TRBJ2-6; the D gene is possibly TRBD1 (6 bases). V lost 4 bases and J lost 4, with 14 bases in between. The germline CDR1 and CDR2 sequences are LGHDT and YNNKEL (reference sequence). This CDR3 has 16 residues. CDR3 region: CASSREPGAGANVLTF. For the CDR3, the DNA is TGTGCCAGCAGCCGGGAACCAGGGGCCGGGGCCAACGTCCTGACTTTC.

J is TRBJ2-2 and V is TRBV6-4; the D gene is possibly TRBD1 (6 bases). Germline V CDR1 and CDR2: MRHNA, SNTAGT. V was clipped by 3 bases and J by 4 bases, with 9 bases between them. CDR3 length: 14 residues. The CDR3 DNA follows: TGTGCCAGCAGTGAAGGGGGAGCCACCGGGGAGCTGTTTTTT. Its translation: CASSEGGATGELFF.

The J gene is TRBJ1-1, the V gene TRBV7-8; D unresolved. Trimming pared 1 base from V and 0 bases from J, leaving 9 bases between. Germline CDR1 is SGHVS and CDR2 is FQNEAQ. This CDR3 contains 15 residues. CDR3 protein: CASSLDWRLNTEAFF. CDR3 DNA: TGTGCCAGCAGCTTAGATTGGAGATTGAACACTGAAGCTTTCTTT.

The chain joins TRBV9 to TRBJ2-1; no firm D call. Germline V gene lookup returns CDR1 SGDLS and CDR2 YYNGEE. Trimming took off 0 bases at V and 6 bases at J, with 7 bases between the two ends. The CDR3 loop spans 13 amino acids. CDR3 protein: CASSVEPSNEQFF. CDR3 in DNA: TGTGCCAGCAGCGTAGAGCCTAGCAATGAGCAGTTCTTC.

The genes are TRBV5-1 and TRBJ2-7, with TRBD1 identical over 9 bases. The germline V gene has CDR1 SGHRS and CDR2 YFSETQ. This CDR3 is built from 13 residues. Germline trimming cut 6 bases from V and 3 bases from J; bases unmatched to any gene: 4. Here the CDR3 DNA reads TGCGCCAGCACCTCGACAGGGGGCTACGAGCAGTACTTC. Amino acids: CASTSTGGYEQYF.

The chain is built from TRBV5-1 and TRBJ1-5; D ambiguous. Germline loops: CDR1 SGHRS, CDR2 YFSETQ. Trimming removed 1 base from V and 0 bases from J, with 11 bases in between. The CDR3 has 16 residues. The CDR3 spells CASSLFPANSNQPQHF. The CDR3 coding sequence is TGCGCCAGCAGCTTGTTTCCTGCGAATAGCAATCAGCCCCAGCATTTT.

The gene calls are TRBV19 and TRBJ1-6, with 12 bases matching TRBD1. After removal of 3 bases from V and 6 bases from J, the junction contained 15 bases not matched to a gene. This CDR3 has 20 residues. The V gene's germline CDR1 is LNHDA and CDR2 SQIVND (reference sequence). The DNA for the CDR3 is TGTGCCAGTAGTATGGCGAAAGTCTCCGGGACAGGGGGCTTTAATTCACCCCTCCACTTT. As protein: CASSMAKVSGTGGFNSPLHF.

The V call is TRBV25-1, the J call TRBJ2-3; D perhaps matches TRBD1 (6 bases). This CDR3 has 14 amino acids. Per the germline V gene, CDR1 is MGHDK and CDR2 is SYGVNS. The ends were cut back, 8 bases at V and 0 bases at J, with 12 bases in the middle. CDR3: CASQGRISTDTQYF. The CDR3 DNA reads TGTGCCAGCCAGGGGCGGATTAGCACAGATACGCAGTATTTT.

This chain connects TRBV27 to TRBJ1-5; D might be TRBD1 (5 bases). This CDR3 spans 16 amino acids. Trimming pared 0 bases from V and 8 bases from J, leaving 17 bases between. The germline V gene has CDR1 MNHEY and CDR2 SMNVEV (reference sequence). The CDR3 region has the DNA TGTGCCAGCAGTTTATCTGGGGGGGGACCGGGTGAGCCCCAGCATTTT. As protein: CASSLSGGGPGEPQHF.

This clone came up once. V and J are TRBV6-5 and TRBJ1-5, with 7 bases identical to TRBD1. Germline-derived CDR1 and CDR2 are MNHEY and SVGAGI. V was pared by 8 bases and J by 5 bases, with 6 bases of the junction left unmatched. The CDR3 has 13 amino acids. The DNA for the CDR3 is TGTGCCAGCCGTATAGACAGGGATCAGCCCCAGCATTTT. Translated, it gives CASRIDRDQPQHF.

V gene TRBV2 combines with J gene TRBJ1-1; 10 bases align to TRBD1. The germline CDR1 and CDR2 sequences are SNHLY and FYNNEI. With V trimmed by 3 bases and J by 6 bases, 4 bases remained unmatched. This CDR3 contains 14 residues. For the CDR3, the DNA is TGTGCCAGCAGTGAGGGACAGGGGTTCGCTGAAGCTTTCTTT. Translation: CASSEGQGFAEAFF.

In its sample, this clone was seen once. The chain recombines TRBV28 with TRBJ1-1, with TRBD1 as a possible D gene (6 bases). The CDR3 has 15 amino acids. Looked up from germline, CDR1 is MDHEN and CDR2 is SYDVKM. The V and J ends lost 3 bases and 0 bases respectively, with 11 bases between them. The CDR3 region is CASSLSGQMNTEAFF. CDR3 nucleotides: TGTGCCAGCAGTTTGAGTGGACAGATGAACACTGAAGCTTTCTTT.

The rearrangement joins TRBV2 to TRBJ2-3; possible D gene TRBD2, 7 bases. CDR3 size: 15 residues. Trimming took off 1 base at V and 3 bases at J, with 11 bases between the two ends. Germline values: CDR1 SNHLY, CDR2 FYNNEI. CDR3 bases: TGTGCCAGCAGTGAAGACGGGGGGCCTACAGATACGCAGTATTTT. As protein: CASSEDGGPTDTQYF. The full variable domain, rest sourced from reference TRBV2 and TRBJ2-3, is EPEVTQTPSHQVTQMGQEVILRCVPISNHLYFYWYRQILGQKVEFLVSFYNNEISEKSEIFDDQFSVERPDGSNFTLKIRSTKLEDSAMYFCASSEDGGPTDTQYFGPGTRLTVL.

CDR3 residues: CASSYSRDQPQHF. As DNA, the CDR3 is TGTGCCAGCAGTTACTCGCGCGATCAGCCCCAGCATTTT. The rearrangement links TRBV6-6 to TRBJ1-5; D not certain. The CDR3 length is 13 residues. Germline V lookup: CDR1 MNHNY, CDR2 SVGAGI (reference sequence). With 0 bases removed from V and 5 bases from J, the gap between germline ends came to 5 bases.

Here the CDR3 reads CASSPTGTSGGKTGELFF. CDR3 bases: TGTGCCAGCTCACCTACCGGGACTAGCGGAGGGAAAACCGGGGAGCTGTTTTTT. The chain has TRBV18 and TRBJ2-2; TRBD2 matches at 11 bases. Germline loops: CDR1 KGHSH, CDR2 LQKENI. The V segment lost 3 bases and the J segment 5 bases; nucleotides outside the gene matches: 11. CDR3 length: 18 residues.

This chain joins TRBV4-1 and TRBJ2-3; possibly TRBD1 for D (6 bases). The ends were cut back, 4 bases at V and 3 bases at J, with 8 bases in the middle. CDR1 MGHRA and CDR2 YSYEKL come from the germline V gene. The CDR3 loop spans 13 amino acids. This CDR3 is CASSLGTTDTQYF. The CDR3 DNA is TGCGCCAGCAGCCTCGGGACAACAGATACGCAGTATTTT.

CDR3 bases: TGTGCCAGCAGCCCCGGGACAGGACGAAGCGCAACTAATGAAAAACTGTTTTTT. Translation gives CASSPGTGRSATNEKLFF. The chain employs TRBV2 and TRBJ1-4; 8 bases fit TRBD1. The CDR3 runs 18 residues. The V gene's germline CDR1 is SNHLY and CDR2 FYNNEI. The trim removed 6 bases at V and 0 bases at J, leaving 12 bases unmatched.

This chain joins TRBV10-3 and TRBJ2-7; 7 bases agree with TRBD1. Germline CDR1 is ENHRY and CDR2 is SYGVKD. There are 16 residues in the CDR3. The J segment lost 3 bases and the V segment lost 5 bases, leaving 13 bases of the junction unmatched. The CDR3 DNA reads TGTGCCATCAGTCAGAAACAGGGGTTCCTATTCTACGAGCAGTACTTC. It yields the protein CAISQKQGFLFYEQYF.

The chain joins TRBV7-2 to TRBJ1-5; 7 positions match TRBD1. Unmatched junction bases numbered 5, after V lost 5 bases and J lost 4 bases. Germline CDR1 is SGHTA and CDR2 is FQGNSA. CDR3 length: 14 amino acids. Here the CDR3 reads CASSPIRGNQPQHF. The CDR3, as DNA: TGTGCCAGCAGCCCCATCAGGGGGAATCAGCCCCAGCATTTT.

The rearrangement uses TRBV4-3 and TRBJ1-1, with a possible D match to TRBD1 (5 bases). The CDR3 runs to 16 residues. Germline V gene lookup returns CDR1 LGHNA and CDR2 YSLEER. Deletions cut 0 bases from V and 6 bases from J, with 17 bases between. The CDR3 coding sequence is TGCGCCAGCAGCCAAGAAACAGGTGCCCCCGTCGCTGAAGCTTTCTTT. It codes for CASSQETGAPVAEAFF.

The V and J genes are TRBV7-2 and TRBJ2-6; the D gene is possibly TRBD1 (5 bases). This CDR3 is built from 17 residues. V gave up 2 bases and J gave up 0 bases, with 11 bases separating them. CDR1 is SGHTA and CDR2 is FQGNSA in the germline V gene. The CDR3 DNA sequence: TGTGCCAGCAGCTTACGAACAGGTCCCTCTGGGGCCAACGTCCTGACTTTC. Protein: CASSLRTGPSGANVLTF.

The rearrangement uses TRBV18 and TRBJ2-3, with D possibly matching TRBD2 (5 bases). V lost 4 bases to trimming and J lost 4 bases, with 15 bases between them. Germline loops: CDR1 KGHSH, CDR2 LQKENI. This CDR3 comprises 15 residues. This CDR3 reads CASSQGANHADTQYF. The CDR3 coding sequence is TGTGCCAGCTCACAGGGAGCCAATCACGCAGATACGCAGTATTTT.

This chain uses TRBV19 with TRBJ2-3; tentative D call: TRBD2 (6 bases). The V end was cut by 7 bases, the J end by 4 bases, with 12 bases between. Germline CDR1 is LNHDA and CDR2 is SQIVND (reference sequence). The CDR3 length is 13 residues. The CDR3 nucleotides are TGTGCCAGTACCCCCCGGGAGTCAGATACGCAGTATTTT. It translates to CASTPRESDTQYF.

J is TRBJ2-7 and V is TRBV19, with TRBD2 matching over 13 bases. The CDR3 runs to 16 residues. Germline V gene sequence: CDR1 LNHDA, CDR2 SQIVND (reference sequence). V dropped 5 bases and J dropped 4; count of bases not matched to a gene: 8. CDR3 sequence (DNA): TGTGCCAGTAGTGTGACTAGCGGGGGGCGATTTTACGAGCAGTACTTC. Translated: CASSVTSGGRFYEQYF.